This is a list of T cell receptor beta chains from one sample in a study of T cells after yellow fever vaccination. TCRdb ran MiXCR on the 5' RACE reads and lists one entry per CDR3 protein. The sample lists fewer than 400,000 distinct CDR3 sequences; about 10% were seen once. The sample here was CD4+ T cells sorted from PBMCs, taken 45 days after the yellow fever booster vaccination. These receptors all stem from a man between 18 and 29 years old who received the YFV17D yellow fever vaccine. The CDR3 runs from the conserved cysteine through the conserved F or W. Each record gives: J gene, clone size, D gene, V gene, CDR3 DNA, CDR3 protein. A D gene is named only where the DNA matches it firmly. Only part of the rows carry a size: once, few, many, or a class if the clone is expanded.

TRBJ2-5	.	TRBD2	TRBV4-2	TGTGCCAGCAGCCAAGCGTCCGCGGGGGGGTCAGAGACCCAGTACTTC	CASSQASAGGSETQYF
TRBJ1-1	few	.	TRBV20-1	TGCAGTGCTAGATCGGGTTCAGGTTACACTGAAGCTTTCTTT	CSARSGSGYTEAFF
TRBJ1-1	few	TRBD1	TRBV7-9	TGTGCCAGCAGCTCTGCACAGGGGAGTACTGAAGCTTTCTTT	CASSSAQGSTEAFF
TRBJ2-3	.	.	TRBV6-2/TRBV6-3	TGTGCCAGCAGTTACAGACAACCGCTTAGGGATACGCAGTATTTT	CASSYRQPLRDTQYF
TRBJ2-1	few	TRBD1	TRBV2	TGTGCCAGGGCCGGGACAGCCTACAATGAGCAGTTCTTC	CARAGTAYNEQFF
TRBJ2-6	many	.	TRBV7-9	TGTGCCAGCAGCTTAGAGCCTTCTGGGGCCAACGTCCTGACTTTC	CASSLEPSGANVLTF
TRBJ2-6	few	TRBD1	TRBV5-1	TGCGCCAGCAGCATCCAGGGGGCTGGGGCCAACGTCCTGACTTTC	CASSIQGAGANVLTF
TRBJ2-7	.	TRBD2	TRBV5-4	TGTGCCAGCAGCTTGTCGGCTAGCGGGGGATACGAGCAGTACTTC	CASSLSASGGYEQYF
TRBJ2-1	few	.	TRBV3-1	TGTGCCAGCAGGCCGGGGGCCGTGGTTGACTACAATGAGCAGTTCTTC	CASRPGAVVDYNEQFF
TRBJ1-3	few	.	TRBV12-3/TRBV12-4	TGTGCCAGCAGCGTCGTTGGGCGAAACACCATATATTTT	CASSVVGRNTIYF
TRBJ1-6	few	.	TRBV5-1	TGCGCCAGCAGCCTGACAATGCCTAATTCACCCCTCCACTTT	CASSLTMPNSPLHF
TRBJ1-1	many	.	TRBV7-2	TGTGCCAGCAGCTTAGACCCGGTAATGAACACTGAAGCTTTCTTT	CASSLDPVMNTEAFF
TRBJ2-7	.	TRBD1	TRBV5-1	TGCGCCAGCAGCTTGGTCCGCCTACCTTACGGGACAGCTTGCTACGAGCAGTACTTC	CASSLVRLPYGTACYEQYF
TRBJ2-5	few	TRBD2	TRBV7-2	TGTGCCAGCAGCTTAGTTGCTAGCGGGGGACAAGAGACCCAGTACTTC	CASSLVASGGQETQYF
TRBJ2-5	few	.	TRBV7-3	TGTGCCAGCAGCTTCGGAGCCGGCCCCCAAGAGACCCAGTACTTC	CASSFGAGPQETQYF
TRBJ2-7	.	.	TRBV30	TGTGCCTGGAGTTCCCCCGGGACGGCCTCCTACGAGCAGTACTTC	CAWSSPGTASYEQYF
TRBJ2-1	few	TRBD2	TRBV4-1	TGCGCCAGCAGCGTAGCGGGATGGGGGAGCTCCTACAATGAGCAGTTCTTC	CASSVAGWGSSYNEQFF
TRBJ1-2	.	.	TRBV5-1	TGCGCCAGCAGCCTTGGAGGGGTTCCGAACTATGGCTACACCTTC	CASSLGGVPNYGYTF
TRBJ2-2	many	.	TRBV12-3/TRBV12-4	TGTGCCAGCAGTCTCCGACAGGACGGGGAGCTGTTTTTT	CASSLRQDGELFF
TRBJ2-5	few	.	TRBV11-2	TGTGCCAGCAGCTTAGATGAGGGGGGGACCCAGTACTTC	CASSLDEGGTQYF
TRBJ2-5	few	.	TRBV12-3/TRBV12-4	TGTGCCAGCAGTTTGTCAGATCAAGAGACCCAGTACTTC	CASSLSDQETQYF
TRBJ1-2	.	.	TRBV3-1	TGTGCCAGCAGCCAACGGGGACTTCTAGTCTTC	CASSQRGLLVF
TRBJ2-3	.	.	TRBV20-1	TGCAGTGCTAGTGGGGGGGCCGGTGGCACAGATACGCAGTATTTT	CSASGGAGGTDTQYF
TRBJ2-2	few	TRBD1	TRBV7-2	TGTGCCAGCGACCCCGGGACAGCCACAACCGGGGAGCTGTTTTTT	CASDPGTATTGELFF
TRBJ1-2	.	.	TRBV7-8	TGTGCCAGCAGCTCCAACAGGGAGGATGGCTACACCTTC	CASSSNREDGYTF
TRBJ2-2	.	.	TRBV18	TGTGCCAGCTCACTCGGACGGCTCTCCGGGGAGCTGTTTTTT	CASSLGRLSGELFF
TRBJ1-1	.	.	TRBV12-3/TRBV12-4	TGTGCCAGCAGTTTCTCGGCAGTCAATGAAGCTTTCTTT	CASSFSAVNEAFF
TRBJ1-1	many	.	TRBV20-1	TGCAGTGCTAGAGACGGGTTGAAGAACACTGAAGCTTTCTTT	CSARDGLKNTEAFF
TRBJ2-7	few	.	TRBV20-1	TGCAGTGCCCGGTCTGGCAGCTACGAGCAGTACTTC	CSARSGSYEQYF
TRBJ2-7	many	.	TRBV7-2	TGTGCCAGCAGCTTCGCGTACGAGCAGTACTTC	CASSFAYEQYF
TRBJ2-7	few	.	TRBV7-2	TGTGCCAGCAGCTCACCCGCAGACGGTTCTTACGAGCAGTACTTC	CASSSPADGSYEQYF
TRBJ2-3	.	TRBD2	TRBV5-1	TGCGCCAGCAGCCGACTAGCGGGGGGGCAAGATACGCAGTATTTT	CASSRLAGGQDTQYF
TRBJ1-4	many	.	TRBV11-2	TGTGCCAGCAGCCAACAGGAATTTAGTGAAAAACTGTTTTTT	CASSQQEFSEKLFF
TRBJ2-5	few	TRBD1	TRBV12-3/TRBV12-4	TGTGCCAGCAGCCCTCTTACTTCAGGGGGGACCCAGTACTTC	CASSPLTSGGTQYF
TRBJ1-4	few	.	TRBV25-1	TGTGCCAGCACCGCCCGTGGGACCGGTGAACTGTTTTTT	CASTARGTGELFF
TRBJ1-4	few	.	TRBV28	TGTGCCAGCAGTTTTCACCCTCGACAGGTTAATGAAAAACTGTTTTTT	CASSFHPRQVNEKLFF
TRBJ1-2	many	.	TRBV12-3/TRBV12-4	TGTGCCAGCAGTTTTCTCTCTACGTGGCAGGGAGATGGCTACACCTTC	CASSFLSTWQGDGYTF
TRBJ1-2	.	.	TRBV28	TGTGCCAGCAGTTTCTCCGCGCGTGGTTTGAATGGCTACACCTTC	CASSFSARGLNGYTF
TRBJ2-1	many	.	TRBV5-6	TGTGCCAGCAGCTTGAGGGGGGGCGCCTCCTACAATGAGCAGTTCTTC	CASSLRGGASYNEQFF
TRBJ1-1	.	TRBD1	TRBV18	TGTGCCAGCTCACGAGGACAGGAGAACACTGAAGCTTTCTTT	CASSRGQENTEAFF
TRBJ2-2	.	.	TRBV5-1	TGCGCCAGCAGCTTGGACAGGGCTCCCGGGGAGCTGTTTTTT	CASSLDRAPGELFF
TRBJ1-1	.	.	TRBV5-4	TGTGCCAGGAGCTTGCCCGGGACTGAAGCTTTCTTT	CARSLPGTEAFF
TRBJ1-2	.	TRBD1	TRBV28	TGTGCCAGCAGTGGGACAGGGTGGCCTGGGGACTATGGCTACACCTTC	CASSGTGWPGDYGYTF
TRBJ2-1	.	.	TRBV10-3	TGTGCCATCAGTGGGGGCCACGGGAATGAGCAGTTCTTC	CAISGGHGNEQFF
TRBJ2-1	many	TRBD1	TRBV5-1	TGCGCCAGCAGCTATCAACAGGGGAGCGGTGAGCAGTTCTTC	CASSYQQGSGEQFF
TRBJ1-6	once	.	TRBV28	TGTGCCAGCAGTCCCGGGGTCCCCACGATTTCACCCCTCCACTTT	CASSPGVPTISPLHF
TRBJ1-5	.	.	TRBV6-2/TRBV6-3	TGTGCCAGCAGACTCGGACGGTATAGCAATCAGCCCCAGCATTTT	CASRLGRYSNQPQHF
TRBJ1-3	few	.	TRBV4-3	TGCGCCAGCAGCCAAGACCGGGTGGGCGGAAACACCATATATTTT	CASSQDRVGGNTIYF
TRBJ2-2	.	.	TRBV6-2/TRBV6-3	TGTGCCAGCAGCTCGCCAGGGACGGGGGCGGCCGGGGAGCTGTTTTTT	CASSSPGTGAAGELFF
TRBJ2-2	.	.	TRBV7-3	TGTGCCAGCAGCCAGGGGGGGGCCAACACCGGGGAGCTGTTTTTT	CASSQGGANTGELFF
TRBJ2-7	few	.	TRBV20-1	TGCAGTGCTAGTGGGGAGAAGCAGGATGAGCAGTACTTC	CSASGEKQDEQYF
TRBJ1-5	few	.	TRBV5-6	TGTGCCAGCAGCTTACAGGGTCTCCAGCCCCAGCATTTT	CASSLQGLQPQHF